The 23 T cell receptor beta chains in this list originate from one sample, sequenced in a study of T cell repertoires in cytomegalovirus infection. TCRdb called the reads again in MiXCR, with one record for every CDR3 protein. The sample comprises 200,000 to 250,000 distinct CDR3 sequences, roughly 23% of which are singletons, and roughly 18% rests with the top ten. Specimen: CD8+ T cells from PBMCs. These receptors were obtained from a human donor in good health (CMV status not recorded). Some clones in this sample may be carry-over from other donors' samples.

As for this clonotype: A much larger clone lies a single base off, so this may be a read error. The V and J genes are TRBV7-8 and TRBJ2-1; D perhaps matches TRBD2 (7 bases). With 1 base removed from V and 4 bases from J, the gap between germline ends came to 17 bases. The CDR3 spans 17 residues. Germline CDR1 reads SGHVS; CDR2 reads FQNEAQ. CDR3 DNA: TGTGCCAGCAGCTTAGGGTCCAGGGGAGGGGAGTACAATGAGCAGTTCTTC. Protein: CASSLGSRGGEYNEQFF.

The CDR3 region has the DNA TGTGCCAGCAGTGAATACGGAAGAACCGGGGAGCTGTTTTTT. It codes for CASSEYGRTGELFF. V is TRBV25-1 and J is TRBJ2-2; D gene unclear. This CDR3 is 14 amino acids long. Looked up from germline, CDR1 is MGHDK and CDR2 is SYGVNS. Trimming removed 0 bases at V and 5 bases at J, with 7 bases between.

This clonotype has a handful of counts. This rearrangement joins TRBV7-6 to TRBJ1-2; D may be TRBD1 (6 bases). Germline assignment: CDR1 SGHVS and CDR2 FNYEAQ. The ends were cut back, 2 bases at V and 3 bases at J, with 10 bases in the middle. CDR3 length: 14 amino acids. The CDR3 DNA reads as TGTGCCAGCAGCTTACGACAGGACCACTATGGCTACACCTTC. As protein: CASSLRQDHYGYTF.

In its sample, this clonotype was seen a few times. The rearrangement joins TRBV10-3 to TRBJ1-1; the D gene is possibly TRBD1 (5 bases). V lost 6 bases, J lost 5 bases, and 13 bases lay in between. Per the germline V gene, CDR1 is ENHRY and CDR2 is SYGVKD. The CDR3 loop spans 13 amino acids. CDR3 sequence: CAIRVGVVTEAFF. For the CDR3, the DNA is TGTGCCATCAGAGTAGGGGTGGTTACTGAAGCTTTCTTT.

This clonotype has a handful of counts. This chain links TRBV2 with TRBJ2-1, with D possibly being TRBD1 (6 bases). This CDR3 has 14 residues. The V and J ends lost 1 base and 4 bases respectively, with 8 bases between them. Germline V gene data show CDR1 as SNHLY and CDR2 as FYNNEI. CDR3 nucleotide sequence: TGTGCCAGCAGTGAAGACGGACAGTACAATGAGCAGTTCTTC. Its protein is CASSEDGQYNEQFF.

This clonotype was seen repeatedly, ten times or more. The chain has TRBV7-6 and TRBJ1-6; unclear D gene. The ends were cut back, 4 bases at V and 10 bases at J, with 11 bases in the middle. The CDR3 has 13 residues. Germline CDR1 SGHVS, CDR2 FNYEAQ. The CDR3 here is CASSSAVGSPLHF. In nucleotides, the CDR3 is TGTGCCAGCAGCTCTGCGGTGGGCTCACCCCTCCACTTT.

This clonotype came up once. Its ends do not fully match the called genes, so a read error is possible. The CDR3 DNA follows: TGTGCCAGCAGCCCTAGACTAGCGGGGGAGGACGAGCAGCACTTC. Translation gives CASSPRLAGEDEQHF. The rearrangement links TRBV5-4 to TRBJ2-7, with 12 bases lining up with TRBD2. There are 15 residues in the CDR3. Germline V gives CDR1 SGHNT, CDR2 YYREEE (reference sequence).

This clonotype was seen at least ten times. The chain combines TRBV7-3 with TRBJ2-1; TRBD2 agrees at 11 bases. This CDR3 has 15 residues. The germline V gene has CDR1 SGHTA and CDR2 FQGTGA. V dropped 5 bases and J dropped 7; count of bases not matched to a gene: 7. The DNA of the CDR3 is TGTGCCAGCAGCGTTACTAGCGGGGGCGGGAATGAGCAGTTCTTC. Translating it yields CASSVTSGGGNEQFF.

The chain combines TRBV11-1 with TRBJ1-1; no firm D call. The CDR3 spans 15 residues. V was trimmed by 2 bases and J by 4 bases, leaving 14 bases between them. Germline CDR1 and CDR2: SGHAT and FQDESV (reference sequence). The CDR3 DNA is TGTGCCAGCAGCTTATTGTGGGTCTTGGGCACTGAAGCTTTCTTT. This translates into CASSLLWVLGTEAFF.

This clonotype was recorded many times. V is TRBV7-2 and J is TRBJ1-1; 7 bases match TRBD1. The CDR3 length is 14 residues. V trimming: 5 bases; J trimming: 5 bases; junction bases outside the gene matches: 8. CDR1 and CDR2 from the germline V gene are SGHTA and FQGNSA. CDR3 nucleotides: TGTGCCAGCAGCCTCCTGACAGGGAGTACTGAAGCTTTCTTT. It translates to CASSLLTGSTEAFF. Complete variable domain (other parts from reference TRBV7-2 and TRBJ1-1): GAGVSQSPSNKVTEKGKDVELRCDPISGHTALYWYRQSLGQGLEFLIYFQGNSAPDKSGLPSDRFSAERTGGSVSTLTIQRTQQEDSAVYLCASSLLTGSTEAFFGQGTRLTVV.

This CDR3 reads CASSFRGEDNQPQHF. Written as DNA, the CDR3 is TGTGCCAGCAGTTTCCGGGGGGAGGACAATCAGCCCCAGCATTTT. This chain uses TRBV12-3 or TRBV12-4 with TRBJ1-5; D is perhaps TRBD1 (5 bases). The length of the CDR3 is 15 residues. Trimming left V 3 bases short and J 3 bases short, with 12 bases between.

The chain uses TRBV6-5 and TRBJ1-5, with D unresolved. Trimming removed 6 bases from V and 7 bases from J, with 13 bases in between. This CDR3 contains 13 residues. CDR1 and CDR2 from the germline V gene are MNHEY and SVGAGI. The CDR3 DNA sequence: TGTGCCAGCAGCTTTGACGGGTTACAGCCCCAGCATTTT. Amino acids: CASSFDGLQPQHF.

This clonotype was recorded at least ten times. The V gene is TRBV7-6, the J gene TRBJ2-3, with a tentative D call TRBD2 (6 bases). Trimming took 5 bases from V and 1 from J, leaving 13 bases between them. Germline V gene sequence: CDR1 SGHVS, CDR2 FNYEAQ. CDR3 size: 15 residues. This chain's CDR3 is CASSPRRDGTDTQYF. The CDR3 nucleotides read TGTGCCAGCAGCCCCAGGAGGGACGGCACAGATACGCAGTATTTT.

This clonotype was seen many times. The CDR3 DNA reads TGTGCCAGCAGCCAGAAGGGGGCCACAACTAATGAAAAACTGTTTTTT. It codes for CASSQKGATTNEKLFF. This sequence joins TRBV7-2 and TRBJ1-4; 7 bases match TRBD1. V was pared by 5 bases and J by 0 bases, with 6 bases of the junction left unmatched. The germline gives CDR1 SGHTA, CDR2 FQGNSA. CDR3 length: 16 amino acids. The entire variable domain, with the rest obtained from reference TRBV7-2 and TRBJ1-4, is as follows: GAGVSQSPSNKVTEKGKDVELRCDPISGHTALYWYRQSLGQGLEFLIYFQGNSAPDKSGLPSDRFSAERTGGSVSTLTIQRTQQEDSAVYLCASSQKGATTNEKLFFGSGTQLSVL.

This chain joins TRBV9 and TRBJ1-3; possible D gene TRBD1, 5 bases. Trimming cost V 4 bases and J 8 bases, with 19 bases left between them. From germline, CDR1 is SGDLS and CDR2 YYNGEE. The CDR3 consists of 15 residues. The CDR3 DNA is TGTGCCAGCAGCATAACGACAGAGATGGATGACACCATATATTTT. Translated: CASSITTEMDDTIYF.

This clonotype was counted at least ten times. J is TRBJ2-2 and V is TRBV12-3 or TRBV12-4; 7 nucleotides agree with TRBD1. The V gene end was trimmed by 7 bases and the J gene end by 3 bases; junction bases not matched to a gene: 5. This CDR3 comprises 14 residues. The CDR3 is CASTPGQHTGELFF. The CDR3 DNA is TGTGCCAGCACACCGGGACAGCACACCGGGGAGCTGTTTTTT.

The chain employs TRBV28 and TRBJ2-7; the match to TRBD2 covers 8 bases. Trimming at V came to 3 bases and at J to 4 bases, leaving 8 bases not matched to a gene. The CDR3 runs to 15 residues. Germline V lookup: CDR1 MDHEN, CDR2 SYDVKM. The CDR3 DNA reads TGTGCCAGCAGTTTTCGCGGGGGGCTCCAATACGAGCAGTACTTC. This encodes CASSFRGGLQYEQYF. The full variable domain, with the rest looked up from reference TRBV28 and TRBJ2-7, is DVKVTQSSRYLVKRTGEKVFLECVQDMDHENMFWYRQDPGLGLRLIYFSYDVKMKEKGDIPEGYSVSREKKERFSLILESASTNQTSMYLCASSFRGGLQYEQYFGPGTRLTVT.

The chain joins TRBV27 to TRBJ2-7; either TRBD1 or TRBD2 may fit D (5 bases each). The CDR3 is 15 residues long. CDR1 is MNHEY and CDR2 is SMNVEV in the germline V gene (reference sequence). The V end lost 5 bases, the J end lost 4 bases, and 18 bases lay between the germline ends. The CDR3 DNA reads TGTGCCAGCAGTGCTGGCCGGGACCTAAGGTACGAGCAGTACTTC. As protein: CASSAGRDLRYEQYF.

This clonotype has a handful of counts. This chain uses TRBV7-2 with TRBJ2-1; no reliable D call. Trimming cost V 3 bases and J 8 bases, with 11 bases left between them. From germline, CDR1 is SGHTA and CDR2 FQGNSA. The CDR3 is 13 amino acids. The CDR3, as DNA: TGTGCCAGCAGCTTTTGGGTGCCGGATGAGCAGTTCTTC. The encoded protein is CASSFWVPDEQFF.

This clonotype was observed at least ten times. The CDR3 region is CASSDRRPTGEQETQYF. CDR3 DNA sequence: TGTGCCAGCAGCGACCGGAGGCCGACAGGGGAACAAGAGACCCAGTACTTC. The rearrangement uses TRBV7-8 and TRBJ2-5; 8 bases map to TRBD1. V trimming: 5 bases; J trimming: 2 bases; junction bases outside the gene matches: 13. This CDR3 contains 17 residues. From germline, CDR1 is SGHVS and CDR2 FQNEAQ.

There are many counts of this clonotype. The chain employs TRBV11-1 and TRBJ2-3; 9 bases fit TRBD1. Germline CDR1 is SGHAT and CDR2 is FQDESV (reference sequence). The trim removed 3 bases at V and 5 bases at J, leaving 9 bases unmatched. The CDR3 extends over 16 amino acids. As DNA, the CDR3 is TGTGCCAGCAGCTTGCTCGGGGGACAGGGTGGAGATACGCAGTATTTT. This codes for CASSLLGGQGGDTQYF.

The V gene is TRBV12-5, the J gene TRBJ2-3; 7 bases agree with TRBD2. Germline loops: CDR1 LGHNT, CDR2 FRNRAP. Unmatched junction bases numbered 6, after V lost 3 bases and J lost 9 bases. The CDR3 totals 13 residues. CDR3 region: CASGFGLVLTQYF. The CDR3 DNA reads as TGTGCTAGTGGTTTCGGACTAGTGTTAACGCAGTATTTT.

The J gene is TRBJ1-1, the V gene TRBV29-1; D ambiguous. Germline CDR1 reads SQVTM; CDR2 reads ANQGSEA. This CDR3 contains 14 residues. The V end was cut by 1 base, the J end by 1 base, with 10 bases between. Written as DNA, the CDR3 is TGCAGCGTTGAAGCTCCAATCGGGAACACTGAAGCTTTCTTT. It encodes CSVEAPIGNTEAFF.